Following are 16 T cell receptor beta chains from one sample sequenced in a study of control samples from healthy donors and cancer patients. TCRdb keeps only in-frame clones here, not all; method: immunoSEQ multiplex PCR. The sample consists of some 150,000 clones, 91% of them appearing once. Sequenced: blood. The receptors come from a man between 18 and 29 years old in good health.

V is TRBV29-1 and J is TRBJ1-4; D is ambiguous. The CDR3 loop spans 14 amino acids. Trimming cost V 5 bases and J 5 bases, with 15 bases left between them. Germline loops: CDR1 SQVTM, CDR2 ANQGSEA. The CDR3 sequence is CSVQVTDSNEKLFF. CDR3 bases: TGCAGCGTTCAGGTAACGGACTCCAATGAAAAACTGTTTTTT.

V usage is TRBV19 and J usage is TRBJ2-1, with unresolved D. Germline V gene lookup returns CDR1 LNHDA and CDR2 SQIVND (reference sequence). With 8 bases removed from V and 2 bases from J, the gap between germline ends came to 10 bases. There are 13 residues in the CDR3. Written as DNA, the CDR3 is TGTGCCAGTCGAAAGATCCCCTACAATGAGCAGTTCTTC. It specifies CASRKIPYNEQFF.

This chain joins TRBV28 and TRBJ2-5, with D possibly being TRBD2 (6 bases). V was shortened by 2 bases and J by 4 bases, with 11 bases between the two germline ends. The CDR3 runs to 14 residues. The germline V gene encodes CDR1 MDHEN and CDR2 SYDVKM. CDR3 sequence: CASSLTGVIETQYF. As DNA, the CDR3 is TGTGCCAGCAGTTTAACGGGGGTCATAGAGACCCAGTACTTC.

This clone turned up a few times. This CDR3 is CSVEDPRHVYGYTF. The CDR3 DNA follows: TGCAGCGTTGAAGATCCCCGGCATGTCTATGGCTACACCTTC. The chain recombines TRBV29-1 with TRBJ1-2, with D unresolved. Germline CDR1 SQVTM, CDR2 ANQGSEA. This CDR3 has 14 amino acids. V lost 0 bases and J lost 4, with 12 bases in between.

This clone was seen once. CDR3 sequence: CASSLWERGDTDTQYF. In nucleotides, the CDR3 is TGTGCCAGCAGCTTGTGGGAGCGGGGGGACACAGATACGCAGTATTTT. The gene calls are TRBV5-6 and TRBJ2-3, with 9 positions matching TRBD2. Germline trimming cut 1 base from V and 2 bases from J; bases unmatched to any gene: 5. The germline V gene has CDR1 SGHDT and CDR2 YYEEEE. The CDR3 has 16 residues. The variable domain in full, with the rest retrieved from reference TRBV5-6 and TRBJ2-3, is DAGVTQSPTHLIKTRGQQVTLRCSPKSGHDTVSWYQQALGQGPQFIFQYYEEEERQRGNFPDRFSGHQFPNYSSELNVNALLLGDSALYLCASSLWERGDTDTQYFGPGTRLTVL.

This CDR3 reads CATRRRVSYGYTF. For the CDR3, the DNA is TGTGCCACGCGACGCAGGGTGTCCTATGGCTACACCTTC. This sequence joins TRBV28 and TRBJ1-2; D is perhaps TRBD1 (5 bases). This CDR3 has 13 residues. The germline gives CDR1 MDHEN, CDR2 SYDVKM. The V and J ends lost 10 bases and 4 bases respectively, with 16 bases between them.

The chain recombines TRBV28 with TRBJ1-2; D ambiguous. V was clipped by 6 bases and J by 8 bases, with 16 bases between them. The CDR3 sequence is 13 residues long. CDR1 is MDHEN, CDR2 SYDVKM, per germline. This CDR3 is CASSQASPGGYTF. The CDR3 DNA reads TGTGCCAGCAGCCAGGCCAGCCCGGGGGGCTACACCTTC.

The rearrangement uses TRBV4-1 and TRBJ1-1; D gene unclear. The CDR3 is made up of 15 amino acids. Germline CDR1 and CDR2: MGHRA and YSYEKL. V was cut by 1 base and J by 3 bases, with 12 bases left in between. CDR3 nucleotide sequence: TGCGCCAGCAGCCAAGGGCAGGTCGGACACACTGAAGCTTTCTTT. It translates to CASSQGQVGHTEAFF.

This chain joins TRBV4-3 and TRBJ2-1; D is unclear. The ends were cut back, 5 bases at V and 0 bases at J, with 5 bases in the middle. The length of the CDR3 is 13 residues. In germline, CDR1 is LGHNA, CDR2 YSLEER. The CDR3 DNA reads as TGCGCCAGCAGCGGAAACTCCTACAATGAGCAGTTCTTC. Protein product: CASSGNSYNEQFF.

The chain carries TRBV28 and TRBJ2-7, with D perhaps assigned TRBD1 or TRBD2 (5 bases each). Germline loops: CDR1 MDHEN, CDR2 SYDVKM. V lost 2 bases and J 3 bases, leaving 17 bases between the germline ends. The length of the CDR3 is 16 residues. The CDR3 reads CASSLMGRDGDYEQYF. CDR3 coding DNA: TGTGCCAGCAGTTTAATGGGCCGGGACGGCGACTACGAGCAGTACTTC.

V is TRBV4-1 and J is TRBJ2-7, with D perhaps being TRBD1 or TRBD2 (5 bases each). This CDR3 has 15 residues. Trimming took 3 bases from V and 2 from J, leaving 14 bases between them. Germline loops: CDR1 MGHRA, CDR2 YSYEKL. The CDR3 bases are TGCGCCAGCAGCCACACTCCCGGGACGCCCTACGAGCAGTACTTC. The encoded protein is CASSHTPGTPYEQYF.

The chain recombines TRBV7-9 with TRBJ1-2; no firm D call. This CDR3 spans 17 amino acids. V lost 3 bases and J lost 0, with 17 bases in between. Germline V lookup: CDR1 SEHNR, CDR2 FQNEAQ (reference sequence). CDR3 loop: CASSFLAADRTNYGYTF. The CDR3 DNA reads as TGTGCCAGCAGCTTCCTTGCCGCGGACCGGACTAACTATGGCTACACCTTC.

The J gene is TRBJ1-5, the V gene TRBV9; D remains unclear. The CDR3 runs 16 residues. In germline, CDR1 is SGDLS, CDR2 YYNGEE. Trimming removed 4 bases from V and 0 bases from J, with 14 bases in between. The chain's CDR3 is CASSYTARVSNQPQHF. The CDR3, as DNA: TGTGCCAGCAGCTACACCGCCCGGGTTAGCAATCAGCCCCAGCATTTT. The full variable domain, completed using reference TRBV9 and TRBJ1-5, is DSGVTQTPKHLITATGQRVTLRCSPRSGDLSVYWYQQSLDQGLQFLIQYYNGEERAKGNILERFSAQQFPDLHSELNLSSLELGDSALYFCASSYTARVSNQPQHFGDGTRLSIL.

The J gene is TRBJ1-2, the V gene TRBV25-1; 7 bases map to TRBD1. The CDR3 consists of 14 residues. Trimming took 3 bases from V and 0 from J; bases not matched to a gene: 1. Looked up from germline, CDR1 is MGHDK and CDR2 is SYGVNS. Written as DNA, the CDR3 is TGTGCCAGCAGTGAGACAGGGTCTAACTATGGCTACACCTTC. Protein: CASSETGSNYGYTF.

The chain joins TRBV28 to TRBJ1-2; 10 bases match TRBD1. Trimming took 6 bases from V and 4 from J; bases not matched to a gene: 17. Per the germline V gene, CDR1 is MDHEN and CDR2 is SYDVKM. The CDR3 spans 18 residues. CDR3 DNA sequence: TGTGCCAGCAGACAACTTTGGAGACAGGGGGCGTTAAGCTATGGCTACACCTTC. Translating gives CASRQLWRQGALSYGYTF.

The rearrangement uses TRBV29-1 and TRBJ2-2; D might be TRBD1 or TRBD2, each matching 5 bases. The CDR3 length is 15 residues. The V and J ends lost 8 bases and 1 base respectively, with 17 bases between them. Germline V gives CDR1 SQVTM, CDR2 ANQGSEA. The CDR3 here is CSISEGQRNTGELFF. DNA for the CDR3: TGCAGCATATCCGAGGGGCAGAGGAACACCGGGGAGCTGTTTTTT.